This T cell receptor (beta chain) was identified in a study of T cells after yellow fever vaccination. Study information: Libraries from low-cell-number fractions were prepared with the SMART-Seq v4 Ultra Low Input RNA kit.

Study-level results: Though weaker, the secondary response peaked faster, on day 5 versus 15.

This clonotype was seen only a few times. Its antigen remains unknown. TCR cDNA was made by 5'RACE template switching, adding a universal primer site and UMIs. TCRdb processed the 5' RACE reads anew with MiXCR; each CDR3 protein has one entry. Of about 350,000 distinct CDR3 sequences listed, over 4% are singletons. Germline V gives CDR1 SGHNT, CDR2 YYREEE (reference sequence). The CDR3 runs 15 residues. The V gene end was trimmed by 4 bases and the J gene end by 4 bases; junction bases not matched to a gene: 7. Sequenced material: PBMCs, taken 5 days after the yellow fever booster vaccination. The clonotype was recovered from a man between 18 and 29 years old who received the YFV17D yellow fever vaccine. The rearrangement uses TRBV5-4 and TRBJ2-3, with 9 nucleotides matching TRBD1. DNA of the CDR3: TGTGCCAGCAGCACCCCGACAGGGGGTTCAGATACGCAGTATTTT. Its translation: CASSTPTGGSDTQYF.